These 9 T cell receptor beta chains originate from one sample sequenced in a study of T-cell memory formation after mild COVID-19. TCRdb itself ran the 5' RACE reads through MiXCR, one entry per CDR3 protein. The data hold 200,000 to 300,000 distinct CDR3 sequences, with around 15% observed a single time. Sequencing was done on a sample of PBMCs or a T cell subset sorted from them (not recorded which). The receptors were gathered from a man between 18 and 29 years old who had mild COVID-19 (a few samples of this study predate the infection). Cell type and time point are not known.

V and J are TRBV20-1 and TRBJ2-1; possible D gene TRBD1, 6 bases. The CDR3 extends over 16 amino acids. Germline assignment: CDR1 DFQATT and CDR2 SNEGSKA (reference sequence). Trimming removed 3 bases at V and 0 bases at J, with 15 bases between. CDR3 amino acids: CSASVVGGGSYNEQFF. CDR3 coding DNA: TGCAGTGCTAGTGTCGTTGGGGGCGGCTCCTACAATGAGCAGTTCTTC.

This clonotype has only a few counts. The chain joins TRBV9 to TRBJ2-3; 11 nucleotides align to TRBD1. V dropped 4 bases and J dropped 6; count of bases not matched to a gene: 7. Germline V gives CDR1 SGDLS, CDR2 YYNGEE. The CDR3 is 15 amino acids. CDR3 nucleotides: TGTGCCAGCAGCAGGACAGGGGGCGTTAGGGATACGCAGTATTTT. It specifies CASSRTGGVRDTQYF.

This clonotype was detected a few times. The chain uses TRBV7-3 and TRBJ2-1; possibly TRBD2 for D (5 bases). V lost 5 bases and J 7 bases, leaving 18 bases between the germline ends. This CDR3 spans 15 amino acids. CDR1 and CDR2 (germline): SGHTA, FQGTGA. The CDR3 nucleotides are TGTGCCAGCAGCCCGACCATATATTGGAGGAATGAGCAGTTCTTC. Its protein is CASSPTIYWRNEQFF.

The rearrangement uses TRBV5-1 and TRBJ2-3, with 9 nucleotides matching TRBD1. Germline V CDR1 and CDR2: SGHRS, YFSETQ. The CDR3 length is 14 residues. V lost 4 bases to trimming and J lost 5 bases; unmatched junction nucleotides: 5. Here the CDR3 DNA reads TGCGCCAGCAGCAACAGGGGGCGGATAGATACGCAGTATTTT. It is translated as CASSNRGRIDTQYF.

This sequence joins TRBV3-1 and TRBJ1-2; D not certain. The germline gives CDR1 LGHDT, CDR2 YNNKEL (reference sequence). The CDR3 runs to 15 residues. V lost 4 bases, J lost 0 bases, and 12 bases lay in between. CDR3 region: CASSPSWPTNYGYTF. DNA of the CDR3: TGTGCCAGCAGCCCAAGCTGGCCAACTAACTATGGCTACACCTTC.

The V gene is TRBV4-1, the J gene TRBJ1-6; D might be TRBD1 (6 bases). The V and J ends lost 0 bases and 4 bases respectively, with 10 bases between them. This CDR3 spans 16 amino acids. Per germline, CDR1 MGHRA and CDR2 YSYEKL. The CDR3 nucleotides are TGCGCCAGCAGCCAAGAACAGGGAAAGTATAATTCACCCCTCCACTTT. It encodes CASSQEQGKYNSPLHF.

The genes are TRBV27 and TRBJ2-2; maybe TRBD2 (6 bases). Germline V gene lookup returns CDR1 MNHEY and CDR2 SMNVEV (reference sequence). The CDR3 is made up of 12 amino acids. V was trimmed by 5 bases and J by 7 bases, leaving 8 bases between them. CDR3 nucleotides: TGTGCCAGCAGTATGGACTACGGGGAGCTGTTTTTT. This encodes CASSMDYGELFF.

This clonotype was seen more than once but under ten times. The V call is TRBV7-2, the J call TRBJ1-2, with a possible D match to TRBD1 (5 bases). This CDR3 region has 16 residues. Germline CDR1 and CDR2: SGHTA and FQGNSA. V dropped 2 bases and J dropped 3 bases, with 16 bases sitting between them. The CDR3 bases are TGTGCCAGCAGCTTAAATCATCCAGGGATAGACTATGGCTACACCTTC. It yields the protein CASSLNHPGIDYGYTF.

The sample holds a few counts of this clonotype. The genes are TRBV7-6 and TRBJ2-7; 9 nucleotides line up with TRBD2. The CDR3 consists of 16 residues. Unmatched junction bases numbered 9, after V lost 3 bases and J lost 3 bases. Germline V gene sequence: CDR1 SGHVS, CDR2 FNYEAQ. Here the CDR3 reads CASSFGASGELYEQYF. CDR3 in DNA: TGTGCCAGCAGCTTTGGCGCTAGCGGGGAACTCTACGAGCAGTACTTC.